The 30 T cell receptor beta chains presented below share a single source sample, sequenced in a study of blood T cell repertoires in COVID-19. Some clones are missing from TCRdb's copy, which holds only in-frame ones; the method was immunoSEQ multiplex PCR. The sample contains hundreds of thousands of clones, roughly 80% of which appear only once. The material sequenced was PBMCs or T cells enriched from blood (not recorded which). The receptor source for this set is a man between 40 and 49 years old who had been exposed to COVID-19.

The chain links TRBV12-3 or TRBV12-4 to TRBJ1-1; maybe TRBD1 (6 bases). The CDR3 is 11 residues long. Trimming cost V 6 bases and J 8 bases, with 10 bases left between them. The CDR3 protein is CASSRTVEAFF. In nucleotides, the CDR3 is TGTGCCAGCAGCCGGACAGTAGAAGCTTTCTTT.

V and J are TRBV19 and TRBJ2-3, with 8 bases lining up with TRBD2. Per germline, CDR1 LNHDA and CDR2 SQIVND (reference sequence). The CDR3 contains 16 residues. The V and J ends lost 6 bases and 0 bases, in that order; junction bases with no gene match: 8. The CDR3 nucleotides are TGTGCCAGTAGCCACAGACTAGCGCTTAGCACAGATACGCAGTATTTT. This codes for CASSHRLALSTDTQYF.

The rearrangement uses TRBV29-1 and TRBJ2-4; TRBD2 aligns across 9 bases. CDR3 length equals 13 residues. With V trimmed by 4 bases and J by 8 bases, 6 bases remained unmatched. Germline V gene lookup returns CDR1 SQVTM and CDR2 ANQGSEA. CDR3 sequence (DNA): TGCAGCGTTGGGCGGGAGGGCCAGGACATTCAGTACTTC. Protein sequence: CSVGREGQDIQYF.

The J gene is TRBJ2-1, the V gene TRBV7-7; unclear D gene. The germline V gene has CDR1 SSHAT and CDR2 FNYEAQ (reference sequence). This CDR3 is 18 amino acids long. CDR3 DNA sequence: TGTGCTAGCTCAGCTTACCCGTCCCTCGGAGAAGTTTCCCATGAGCAGTTCTTC. The encoded protein is CASSAYPSLGEVSHEQFF. Full variable domain (outside the CDR3, taken from reference TRBV7-7 and TRBJ2-1): GAGVSQSPRYKVTKRGQDVTLRCDPISSHATLYWYQQALGQGPEFLTYFNYEAQPDKSGLPSDRFSAERPEGSISTLTIQRTEQRDSAMYRCASSAYPSLGEVSHEQFFGPGTRLTVL.

The rearrangement uses TRBV19 and TRBJ1-6, with 10 bases that match TRBD1. V lost 4 bases, J lost 10 bases, and 4 bases stayed unmatched. This CDR3 spans 14 amino acids. Germline loops: CDR1 LNHDA, CDR2 SQIVND (reference sequence). The CDR3 loop is CASSKDRGLSPLHF. The CDR3 DNA reads as TGTGCCAGTAGTAAAGACAGGGGGCTATCACCCCTCCACTTT.

The chain carries TRBV25-1 and TRBJ1-5; the D gene is possibly TRBD1 (6 bases). Germline V CDR1 and CDR2: MGHDK, SYGVNS. The V and J ends lost 2 bases and 3 bases respectively, with 8 bases between them. The CDR3 sequence is 14 residues long. The CDR3 loop is CASSEAGDNQPQHF. For the CDR3, the DNA is TGTGCCAGCAGTGAAGCAGGGGACAATCAGCCCCAGCATTTT. Complete variable domain (other parts from reference TRBV25-1 and TRBJ1-5): EADIYQTPRYLVIGTGKKITLECSQTMGHDKMYWYQQDPGMELHLIHYSYGVNSTEKGDLSSESTVSRIRTEHFPLTLESARPSHTSQYLCASSEAGDNQPQHFGDGTRLSIL.

This clone was seen only a few times. The chain uses TRBV6-6 and TRBJ2-7, with 9 bases lining up with TRBD1. The V segment lost 7 bases and the J segment 3 bases; nucleotides outside the gene matches: 10. Germline V gene lookup returns CDR1 MNHNY and CDR2 SVGAGI (reference sequence). This CDR3 contains 15 residues. This chain's CDR3 is CASKPTGTGLYEQYF. The CDR3 DNA is TGTGCCAGCAAGCCAACCGGGACAGGGCTCTACGAGCAGTACTTC.

This clone was seen more than once but under ten times. The chain couples TRBV6-5 to TRBJ2-1, with D maybe TRBD1 (6 bases). The CDR3 loop spans 13 amino acids. Germline V gene data show CDR1 as MNHEY and CDR2 as SVGAGI. Trimming shortened V by 6 bases and J by 5 bases, and 11 bases separated the two germline ends. The CDR3 DNA reads TGTGCCAGCAGACAGGGTCGTGACAATGAGCAGTTCTTC. Translated, it gives CASRQGRDNEQFF.

The V call is TRBV10-2, the J call TRBJ2-5; D is perhaps TRBD2 (6 bases). The CDR3 spans 14 residues. Between the trimmed V and J ends, which lost 5 bases and 4 bases, there was a span of 14 bases. Germline V gene sequence: CDR1 WSHSY, CDR2 SAAADI. The CDR3: CASSSPGETETQYF. For the CDR3, the DNA is TGCGCCAGCAGTAGTCCGGGAGAAACAGAGACCCAGTACTTC.

This clone appeared a few times. V and J are TRBV2 and TRBJ1-3, with a tentative D call TRBD1 (5 bases). The V gene's germline CDR1 is SNHLY and CDR2 FYNNEI. Deletions cut 3 bases from V and 6 bases from J, with 18 bases between. The CDR3 extends over 16 amino acids. Written as DNA, the CDR3 is TGTGCCAGCAGTGATTTAGTATGGGGGGGTGTAAACACCATATATTTT. This translates into CASSDLVWGGVNTIYF.

The gene calls are TRBV19 and TRBJ1-1; perhaps TRBD1 as D (6 bases). Germline V gene data show CDR1 as LNHDA and CDR2 as SQIVND (reference sequence). The CDR3 loop spans 14 amino acids. The V end was cut by 4 bases, the J end by 3 bases, with 12 bases between. CDR3 sequence: CASSTGVFHTEAFF. CDR3 nucleotides: TGTGCCAGTAGTACAGGGGTTTTTCACACTGAAGCTTTCTTT.

The V call is TRBV24-1, the J call TRBJ2-1, with D unresolved. The CDR3 runs to 11 residues. Germline loops: CDR1 KGHDR, CDR2 SFDVKD. V was clipped by 6 bases and J by 9 bases, with 8 bases between them. CDR3 residues: CATSRVREQFF. The DNA for the CDR3 is TGTGCCACCAGTCGAGTACGTGAGCAGTTCTTC.

The chain couples TRBV4-2 to TRBJ2-2; D may be TRBD1 (5 bases). CDR1 and CDR2 from the germline V gene are LGHNA and YNFKEQ. The CDR3 totals 13 residues. V shed 2 bases and J shed 7 bases, with 8 bases lying between them. For the CDR3, the DNA is TGTGCCAGCAGCCAAAGGGGCAACGGGGAGCTGTTTTTT. The encoded protein is CASSQRGNGELFF.

The genes are TRBV5-1 and TRBJ1-1, with D perhaps matching TRBD1 (5 bases). CDR3 size: 14 residues. The V and J ends lost 5 bases and 4 bases respectively, with 15 bases between them. CDR1 and CDR2 from the germline V gene are SGHRS and YFSETQ. The CDR3 loop is CASSRDLTGTEAFF. CDR3 bases: TGCGCCAGCAGTCGAGACTTAACAGGCACTGAAGCTTTCTTT.

The chain is built from TRBV12-3 or TRBV12-4 and TRBJ2-5, with D perhaps matching TRBD2 (6 bases). This CDR3 is built from 12 residues. The ends were cut back, 3 bases at V and 5 bases at J, with 7 bases in the middle. Here the CDR3 reads CASSFGGETQYF. Here the CDR3 DNA reads TGTGCCAGCAGTTTCGGAGGGGAGACCCAGTACTTC.

This clone was seen ten or more times. The V gene is TRBV7-2, the J gene TRBJ2-2, with D perhaps matching TRBD2 (6 bases). Germline V gives CDR1 SGHTA, CDR2 FQGNSA. The CDR3 has 13 amino acids. V was pared by 6 bases and J by 7 bases, with 12 bases between. CDR3 sequence: CASSSRLGGELFF. CDR3 nucleotide sequence: TGTGCCAGCAGTTCTAGACTAGGCGGGGAGCTGTTTTTT.

In this sample, this clone turned up a few times. This chain joins TRBV2 and TRBJ2-1; 7 positions match TRBD1. V was pared by 8 bases and J by 4 bases, with 11 bases of the junction left unmatched. The V gene's germline CDR1 is SNHLY and CDR2 FYNNEI. The CDR3 is 15 amino acids. The CDR3 is CASAPGQSSYNEQFF. CDR3 coding DNA: TGTGCCAGCGCTCCGGGACAGTCTAGTTACAATGAGCAGTTCTTC.

The chain couples TRBV6-5 to TRBJ2-3; D is ambiguous. The CDR3 runs to 12 residues. Germline CDR1 MNHEY, CDR2 SVGAGI. V was clipped by 10 bases and J by 6 bases, with 14 bases between them. DNA for the CDR3: TGTGCCACCACCCCCGAGGTTGATACGCAGTATTTT. Protein: CATTPEVDTQYF.

The V gene is TRBV24-1, the J gene TRBJ2-5; 7 nucleotides agree with TRBD1. V trimming: 4 bases; J trimming: 5 bases; junction bases outside the gene matches: 12. CDR3 size: 16 residues. CDR1 and CDR2 from the germline V gene are KGHDR and SFDVKD. The chain's CDR3 is CATSDPRKGGRETQYF. The CDR3 DNA reads as TGTGCCACCAGTGACCCACGCAAAGGGGGCCGGGAGACCCAGTACTTC.

The V call is TRBV14, the J call TRBJ1-4; 7 nucleotides line up with TRBD1. This CDR3 is built from 16 residues. V lost 1 base, J lost 10 bases, and 12 bases stayed unmatched. Germline CDR1 reads SGHDN; CDR2 reads FVKESK. CDR3 protein: CASSQGDSPRVGKLFF. In nucleotides, the CDR3 is TGTGCCAGCAGCCAAGGGGACAGCCCCCGGGTCGGAAAACTGTTTTTT.

This clone has just one count. This chain connects TRBV27 to TRBJ2-7; D perhaps matches TRBD2 (7 bases). Germline values: CDR1 MNHEY, CDR2 SMNVEV (reference sequence). This CDR3 has 17 amino acids. The V gene lost 7 bases and the J gene lost 4 bases, with 26 bases spanning the gap. CDR3 DNA: TGTGCCAGCACCTCCTTCGGCGGGGGCACACGGTTATACGAGCAGTACTTC. Translation: CASTSFGGGTRLYEQYF.

The chain has TRBV19 and TRBJ1-5; D may be TRBD1 (5 bases). The CDR3 runs 14 residues. Trimming shortened V by 4 bases and J by 7 bases, and 14 bases separated the two germline ends. Germline V gene sequence: CDR1 LNHDA, CDR2 SQIVND (reference sequence). The CDR3 loop is CASSTRVGGQPQHF. For the CDR3, the DNA is TGTGCCAGTAGTACCCGTGTGGGGGGGCAGCCCCAGCATTTT.

The chain employs TRBV3-1 (or the pseudogene TRBV3-2) and TRBJ1-5; D gene uncertain. The CDR3 sequence is 13 residues long. The V end was cut by 4 bases, the J end by 7 bases, with 11 bases between. Germline CDR1 LGHDT, CDR2 YNNKEL (reference sequence). The CDR3 DNA reads TGTGCCAGCAGCCGTGTCCGTGGCCAGCCCCAGCATTTT. It encodes CASSRVRGQPQHF.

This sequence joins TRBV24-1 and TRBJ2-1, with 9 bases lining up with TRBD1. Unmatched junction bases numbered 10, after V lost 9 bases and J lost 8 bases. This CDR3 spans 14 amino acids. From germline, CDR1 is KGHDR and CDR2 SFDVKD. The CDR3 coding sequence is TGTGCCACCCCTTCCGGGACAGGGTATCATGAGCAGTTCTTC. It specifies CATPSGTGYHEQFF.

The gene calls are TRBV24-1 and TRBJ1-1; D is ambiguous. Germline V CDR1 and CDR2: KGHDR, SFDVKD. V shed 8 bases and J shed 10 bases, with 22 bases lying between them. The CDR3 spans 14 residues. DNA of the CDR3: TGTGCCACCATGCCGAACCCCGGAGTTGTAGTAGCTTTCTTT. Translation: CATMPNPGVVVAFF.

This rearrangement joins TRBV12-5 to TRBJ2-7, with no clear D. This CDR3 is 10 amino acids long. Germline CDR1 and CDR2: LGHNT and FRNRAP. Trimming stripped 6 bases from V and 8 bases from J, with 8 bases between. The CDR3 region has the DNA TGTGCTAGTGGCCTAAATAAGCAGTACTTC. This translates into CASGLNKQYF.

The chain links TRBV24-1 to TRBJ2-5; TRBD2 might be the D (5 bases). The CDR3 has 14 residues. The V end was cut by 4 bases, the J end by 3 bases, with 11 bases between. CDR1 and CDR2 from the germline V gene are KGHDR and SFDVKD. CDR3 DNA: TGTGCCACCAGTGAGGGAACTAGTAAAGAGACCCAGTACTTC. Encoded protein: CATSEGTSKETQYF.

The chain uses TRBV7-9 and TRBJ1-6; D remains unclear. V was cut by 0 bases and J by 6 bases, with 18 bases left in between. The CDR3 extends over 18 amino acids. The germline V gene encodes CDR1 SEHNR and CDR2 FQNEAQ (reference sequence). CDR3 loop: CASSLAIQASDANSPLHF. The CDR3 DNA follows: TGTGCCAGCAGCTTAGCGATTCAGGCCTCAGATGCTAATTCACCCCTCCACTTT.

The chain has TRBV4-1 and TRBJ2-1; D unclear. The length of the CDR3 is 16 residues. CDR1 is MGHRA and CDR2 is YSYEKL in the germline V gene. V lost 0 bases, J lost 4 bases, and 13 bases lay in between. DNA for the CDR3: TGCGCCAGCAGCCAAGATGTCGGTGGGCAGTACAATGAGCAGTTCTTC. Protein product: CASSQDVGGQYNEQFF.

The gene calls are TRBV5-1 and TRBJ2-3; 9 bases are shared with TRBD2. The trim removed 0 bases at V and 4 bases at J, leaving 6 bases unmatched. CDR3 length: 16 residues. CDR1 SGHRS and CDR2 YFSETQ come from the germline V gene. The CDR3 here is CASSLALAGEADTQYF. As DNA, the CDR3 is TGCGCCAGCAGCTTGGCGTTAGCGGGAGAGGCAGATACGCAGTATTTT.